These 25 T cell receptor beta chains originate from one sample sequenced in a study of cytomegalovirus exposure and HLA in healthy donors. The study ran its PCR with 60 Vbeta and 13 Jbeta primers. The protocol was immunoSEQ multiplex PCR, while the TCRdb copy is restricted to in-frame clones and leaves out a portion. The table lists about 130,000 clones, 79% of them singletons. The sample taken for sequencing was PBMCs. Receptors were obtained from a male donor in good health and CMV-seronegative.

The gene calls are TRBV7-2 and TRBJ2-7, with D possibly being TRBD2 (9 bases). The CDR3 runs to 16 residues. Germline V gene lookup returns CDR1 SGHTA and CDR2 FQGNSA. V was pared by 5 bases and J by 5 bases, with 22 bases between. CDR3 coding DNA: TGTGCCAGCAGCCCAGGGGGCGGGGGGGCGTTCAACGAGCAGTACTTC. This sequence encodes CASSPGGGGAFNEQYF.

The chain recombines TRBV7-6 with TRBJ2-1; 8 bases are shared with TRBD2. CDR1 and CDR2 from the germline V gene are SGHVS and FNYEAQ. The ends lost 1 base at V and 2 bases at J; junction bases unmatched: 7. The CDR3 contains 17 residues. The CDR3 DNA is TGTGCCAGCAGCTTAGATGGAGCGGGGGCGCCCTACAATGAGCAGTTCTTC. Translating it yields CASSLDGAGAPYNEQFF.

This clone showed up just once. The chain recombines TRBV27 with TRBJ1-1, with D possibly being TRBD1 (6 bases). V was cut by 5 bases and J by 5 bases, with 12 bases left in between. The CDR3 consists of 13 residues. Looked up from germline, CDR1 is MNHEY and CDR2 is SMNVEV (reference sequence). This CDR3 reads CASSPFRGTEAFF. As DNA, the CDR3 is TGTGCCAGCAGTCCTTTTAGGGGGACTGAAGCTTTCTTT.

The chain recombines TRBV30 with TRBJ2-5; 8 positions agree with TRBD1. Germline assignment: CDR1 GTSNPN and CDR2 SVGIG (reference sequence). The V and J ends lost 5 bases and 5 bases, in that order; junction bases with no gene match: 13. The CDR3 totals 15 residues. CDR3 sequence reads: CAWGPGQVGVETQYF. The CDR3, as DNA: TGTGCCTGGGGGCCGGGACAGGTAGGGGTGGAGACCCAGTACTTC.

The chain has TRBV6-1 and TRBJ1-2; unclear D gene. The CDR3 is 12 amino acids. Between the trimmed V and J ends, which lost 3 bases and 8 bases, there was a span of 10 bases. Per the germline V gene, CDR1 is MNHNS and CDR2 is SASEGT. Written as DNA, the CDR3 is TGTGCCAGCAGTGAGTCAAGCTGGGGCTACACCTTC. As protein: CASSESSWGYTF.

The rearrangement uses TRBV4-1 and TRBJ1-2, with D perhaps TRBD1 (6 bases). The CDR3 has 15 residues. Germline V CDR1 and CDR2: MGHRA, YSYEKL. V was pared by 4 bases and J by 2 bases, with 14 bases between. CDR3 in amino acids: CASSLTRTVNYGYTF. The CDR3 nucleotides are TGCGCCAGCAGCCTCACCCGGACAGTCAACTATGGCTACACCTTC.

The chain has TRBV7-2 and TRBJ1-2; a possible D gene is TRBD1 (6 bases). Germline loops: CDR1 SGHTA, CDR2 FQGNSA. V lost 4 bases and J lost 4, with 10 bases in between. The CDR3 loop spans 13 amino acids. The CDR3, as DNA: TGTGCCAGCAGCTCGGACAGAATCTATGGCTACACCTTC. Amino acids: CASSSDRIYGYTF. The variable domain in full, completed from reference TRBV7-2 and TRBJ1-2, reads GAGVSQSPSNKVTEKGKDVELRCDPISGHTALYWYRQSLGQGLEFLIYFQGNSAPDKSGLPSDRFSAERTGGSVSTLTIQRTQQEDSAVYLCASSSDRIYGYTFGSGTRLTVV.

The rearrangement uses TRBV7-2 and TRBJ2-1; 9 bases line up with TRBD1. Germline V CDR1 and CDR2: SGHTA, FQGNSA. This CDR3 has 15 residues. J was trimmed by 1 base and V by 6 bases; bases with no gene match: 4. The CDR3 spells CASSSGTGSYNEQFF. The CDR3 DNA follows: TGTGCCAGCAGTTCCGGGACAGGGTCCTACAATGAGCAGTTCTTC.

The sample holds a few counts of this clone. The chain joins TRBV18 to TRBJ2-7; the D gene is possibly TRBD1 (6 bases). CDR1 KGHSH and CDR2 LQKENI come from the germline V gene. CDR3 length equals 14 residues. V gave up 1 base and J gave up 3 bases, with 10 bases separating them. The CDR3 coding sequence is TGTGCCAGCTCACCACGGGAAGGGGGCTACGAGCAGTACTTC. Protein product: CASSPREGGYEQYF.

This clone has more than one count but fewer than ten. The rearrangement joins TRBV6-6 to TRBJ1-6; the D gene is possibly TRBD1 (6 bases). The CDR3 consists of 16 residues. Germline CDR1 reads MNHNY; CDR2 reads SVGAGI (reference sequence). The ends were cut back, 2 bases at V and 9 bases at J, with 17 bases in the middle. The CDR3 DNA is TGTGCCAGCAGTTACGATGGCACAGGGTTAGGTTCACCCCTCCACTTT. This sequence encodes CASSYDGTGLGSPLHF.

The chain couples TRBV10-2 to TRBJ2-1, with 9 nucleotides matching TRBD1. The CDR3 sequence is 15 residues long. Germline trimming cut 6 bases from V and 10 bases from J; bases unmatched to any gene: 13. Germline loops: CDR1 WSHSY, CDR2 SAAADI. This CDR3 is CASRDSGQGIMEQFF. The DNA of the CDR3 is TGCGCCAGCAGAGACAGCGGACAGGGGATCATGGAGCAGTTCTTC.

The table lists this clone with a few counts. The gene calls are TRBV2 and TRBJ2-2, with unresolved D. The CDR3 runs 12 residues. Deletions cut 5 bases from V and 3 bases from J, with 4 bases between. Germline V gene lookup returns CDR1 SNHLY and CDR2 FYNNEI. The CDR3 DNA sequence: TGTGCCAGCAGTTTAGACACCGGGGAGCTGTTTTTT. Encoded protein: CASSLDTGELFF.

The rearrangement joins TRBV9 to TRBJ1-2; D not resolved. The length of the CDR3 is 15 residues. Looked up from germline, CDR1 is SGDLS and CDR2 is YYNGEE. V shed 3 bases and J shed 5 bases, with 17 bases lying between them. The DNA of the CDR3 is TGTGCCAGCAGCGCCGGAGGTGGAGCCCGATATGGCTACACCTTC. Protein sequence: CASSAGGGARYGYTF.

The rearrangement links TRBV18 to TRBJ2-2; 8 positions match TRBD1. V dropped 6 bases and J dropped 4; count of bases not matched to a gene: 4. The CDR3 has 14 amino acids. Germline CDR1 is KGHSH and CDR2 is LQKENI. CDR3 sequence (DNA): TGTGCCAGCTCCCCGGGACAGGTCACCGGGGAGCTGTTTTTT. Translating gives CASSPGQVTGELFF.

V and J are TRBV6-5 and TRBJ2-7, with 12 nucleotides matching TRBD2. V shed 8 bases, J shed 6 bases, and the junction held 11 bases outside the gene matches. The CDR3 consists of 15 residues. Germline loops: CDR1 MNHEY, CDR2 SVGAGI. Here the CDR3 DNA reads TGTGCCAGCTCACCCCCCGGACTAGCGGGGTCCGAGCAGTACTTC. Its protein product is CASSPPGLAGSEQYF.

The chain recombines TRBV5-4 with TRBJ1-6; D is perhaps TRBD1 (6 bases). V was trimmed by 2 bases and J by 3 bases, leaving 9 bases between them. CDR3 length equals 15 residues. The germline V gene has CDR1 SGHNT and CDR2 YYREEE (reference sequence). CDR3 region: CASSFQGNYNSPLHF. As DNA, the CDR3 is TGTGCCAGCAGCTTCCAGGGGAACTATAATTCACCCCTCCACTTT.

This clone showed up just once. This chain connects TRBV6-6 to TRBJ2-7, with D perhaps matching TRBD1 (6 bases). The germline V gene encodes CDR1 MNHNY and CDR2 SVGAGI (reference sequence). The V end lost 1 base, the J end lost 7 bases, and 11 bases lay between the germline ends. This CDR3 has 13 amino acids. This CDR3 is CASSYYRAEEQYF. The CDR3 DNA reads TGTGCCAGCAGTTACTACAGGGCGGAGGAGCAGTACTTC.

A few counts support this clone. The chain is built from TRBV5-8 and TRBJ2-5, with 9 bases that match TRBD2. This CDR3 has 16 residues. Trimming removed 3 bases from V and 0 bases from J; junction bases left unmatched: 6. CDR1 is SGHTS, CDR2 YDEGEE, per germline. The CDR3 DNA is TGTGCCAGCAGCTCCCTAGCGGGGAGACACCAAGAGACCCAGTACTTC. Its translation is CASSSLAGRHQETQYF.

Written as DNA, the CDR3 is TGTGCCAGCAGCACTGACAGCTACACTGAAGCTTTCTTT. Protein: CASSTDSYTEAFF. V gene TRBV7-2 combines with J gene TRBJ1-1; D possibly corresponds to TRBD1 (5 bases). V was clipped by 5 bases and J by 3 bases, with 10 bases between them. In germline, CDR1 is SGHTA, CDR2 FQGNSA. CDR3 length: 13 residues.

V and J are TRBV6-5 and TRBJ2-3; D is uncertain. V was shortened by 0 bases and J by 7 bases, with 17 bases between the two germline ends. This CDR3 spans 16 amino acids. Germline V CDR1 and CDR2: MNHEY, SVGAGI. The CDR3 protein is CASSYSEAAHGYTQYF. CDR3 DNA sequence: TGTGCCAGCAGTTACTCTGAGGCGGCCCATGGATATACGCAGTATTTT.

The V gene is TRBV9, the J gene TRBJ2-3; 9 nucleotides agree with TRBD2. The V gene end was trimmed by 5 bases and the J gene end by 6 bases; junction bases not matched to a gene: 7. CDR1 SGDLS and CDR2 YYNGEE come from the germline V gene. The CDR3 is made up of 14 amino acids. The CDR3 here is CASRPGLAPDTQYF. The DNA of the CDR3 is TGTGCCAGCAGACCGGGACTAGCACCCGATACGCAGTATTTT.

The rearrangement uses TRBV5-1 and TRBJ2-3, with a weak D call TRBD1 (6 bases). Germline V gene data show CDR1 as SGHRS and CDR2 as YFSETQ. This CDR3 has 14 amino acids. Trimming left V 4 bases short and J 3 bases short, with 12 bases between. The CDR3 sequence is CASSPRTVTDTQYF. CDR3 nucleotides: TGCGCCAGCAGCCCCCGGACAGTTACAGATACGCAGTATTTT.

The table lists this clone with a few counts. The germline gene is not matched at one end of the junction; a read error may be the cause. The chain joins TRBV2 to TRBJ1-4; possible D gene TRBD1, 6 bases. CDR1 and CDR2 from the germline V gene are SNHLY and FYNNEI. The length of the CDR3 is 13 residues. CDR3 coding DNA: TGTGCCAGCGGAAGACAGGCGAACCGTTATACCTCATTT. Its protein product is CASGRQANRYTSF.

This clone appeared once. At one end, the junction sequence differs from germline, possibly due to a read error. The rearrangement uses TRBV5-6 and TRBJ1-6, with no clear D. The CDR3 consists of 13 residues. Germline V gene lookup returns CDR1 SGHDT and CDR2 YYEEEE. The CDR3 loop is CASSFLYNPPLHF. CDR3 DNA sequence: TGTGCCAGCAGCTTCCTCTATAATCCACCCCTCCACTTT.

This clone was observed a few times. This sequence joins TRBV2 and TRBJ2-7, with D possibly matching TRBD1 (6 bases). Germline CDR1 and CDR2: SNHLY and FYNNEI. The CDR3 consists of 13 residues. V was shortened by 8 bases and J by 3 bases, with 14 bases between the two germline ends. The DNA for the CDR3 is TGTGCCAGCGTCCGGGACACAAACTACGAGCAGTACTTC. Its protein product is CASVRDTNYEQYF.